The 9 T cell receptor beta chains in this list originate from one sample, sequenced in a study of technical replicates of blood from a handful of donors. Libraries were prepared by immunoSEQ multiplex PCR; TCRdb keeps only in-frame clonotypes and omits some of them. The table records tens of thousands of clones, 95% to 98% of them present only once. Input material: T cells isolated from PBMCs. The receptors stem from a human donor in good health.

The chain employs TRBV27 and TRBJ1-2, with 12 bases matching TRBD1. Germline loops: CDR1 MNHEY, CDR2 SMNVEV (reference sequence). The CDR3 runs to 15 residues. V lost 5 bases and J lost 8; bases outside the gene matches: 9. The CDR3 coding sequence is TGTGCCAGCAGTACTTATATTGGGACAGGGGGCGGCTACACCTTC. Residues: CASSTYIGTGGGYTF.

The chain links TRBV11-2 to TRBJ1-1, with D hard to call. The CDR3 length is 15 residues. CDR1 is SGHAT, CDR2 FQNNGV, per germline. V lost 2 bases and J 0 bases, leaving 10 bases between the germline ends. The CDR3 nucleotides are TGTGCCAGCAGCTTACAGGCTTACATGAACACTGAAGCTTTCTTT. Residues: CASSLQAYMNTEAFF.

The DNA for the CDR3 is TGTGCCAGCAGTTTTCAAGCGGGAGGGTACGAGCAGTACTTC. It yields the protein CASSFQAGGYEQYF. The rearrangement joins TRBV28 to TRBJ2-7, with 10 positions matching TRBD2. The germline gives CDR1 MDHEN, CDR2 SYDVKM. The trim removed 3 bases at V and 4 bases at J, leaving 3 bases unmatched. This CDR3 comprises 14 residues. Complete variable domain (other parts from reference TRBV28 and TRBJ2-7): DVKVTQSSRYLVKRTGEKVFLECVQDMDHENMFWYRQDPGLGLRLIYFSYDVKMKEKGDIPEGYSVSREKKERFSLILESASTNQTSMYLCASSFQAGGYEQYFGPGTRLTVT.

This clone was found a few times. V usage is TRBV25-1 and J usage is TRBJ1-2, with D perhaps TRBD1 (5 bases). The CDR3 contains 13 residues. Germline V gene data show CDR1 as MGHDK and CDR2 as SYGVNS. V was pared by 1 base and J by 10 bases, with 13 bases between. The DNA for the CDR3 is TGTGCCAGCAGTGAATCACAGGAAAATGACTACACCTTC. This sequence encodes CASSESQENDYTF.

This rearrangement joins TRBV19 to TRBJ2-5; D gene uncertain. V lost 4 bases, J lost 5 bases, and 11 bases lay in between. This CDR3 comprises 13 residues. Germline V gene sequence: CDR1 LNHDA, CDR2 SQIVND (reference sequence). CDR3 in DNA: TGTGCCAGTAGTAAGGTGGGCCAGGAGACCCAGTACTTC. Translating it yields CASSKVGQETQYF.

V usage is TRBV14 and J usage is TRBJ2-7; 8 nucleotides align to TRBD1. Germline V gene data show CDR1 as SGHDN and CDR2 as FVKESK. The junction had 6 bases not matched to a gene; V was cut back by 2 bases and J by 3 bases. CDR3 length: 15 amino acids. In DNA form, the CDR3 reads TGTGCCAGCAGCCAATCAGGGGGCGCGTTCTACGAGCAGTACTTC. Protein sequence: CASSQSGGAFYEQYF.

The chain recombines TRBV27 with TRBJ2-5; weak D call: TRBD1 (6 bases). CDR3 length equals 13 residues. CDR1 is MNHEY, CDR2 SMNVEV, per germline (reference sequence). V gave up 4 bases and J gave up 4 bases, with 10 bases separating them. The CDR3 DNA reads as TGTGCCAGCAGTTCTACAGGGCGAGAGACCCAGTACTTC. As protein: CASSSTGRETQYF.

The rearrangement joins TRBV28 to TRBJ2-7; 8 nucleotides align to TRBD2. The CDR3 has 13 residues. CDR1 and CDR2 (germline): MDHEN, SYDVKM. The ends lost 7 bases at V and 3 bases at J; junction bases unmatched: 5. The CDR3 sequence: CASTGGVDYEQYF. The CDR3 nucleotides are TGTGCCAGCACCGGGGGGGTAGACTACGAGCAGTACTTC.

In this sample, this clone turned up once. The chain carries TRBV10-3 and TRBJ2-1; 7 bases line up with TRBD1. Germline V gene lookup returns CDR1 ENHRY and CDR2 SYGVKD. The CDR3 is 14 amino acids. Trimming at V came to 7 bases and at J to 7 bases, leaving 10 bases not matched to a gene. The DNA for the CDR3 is TGTGCCATCATGCACGACAGGGAGATAAATGAGCAGTTCTTC. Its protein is CAIMHDREINEQFF.